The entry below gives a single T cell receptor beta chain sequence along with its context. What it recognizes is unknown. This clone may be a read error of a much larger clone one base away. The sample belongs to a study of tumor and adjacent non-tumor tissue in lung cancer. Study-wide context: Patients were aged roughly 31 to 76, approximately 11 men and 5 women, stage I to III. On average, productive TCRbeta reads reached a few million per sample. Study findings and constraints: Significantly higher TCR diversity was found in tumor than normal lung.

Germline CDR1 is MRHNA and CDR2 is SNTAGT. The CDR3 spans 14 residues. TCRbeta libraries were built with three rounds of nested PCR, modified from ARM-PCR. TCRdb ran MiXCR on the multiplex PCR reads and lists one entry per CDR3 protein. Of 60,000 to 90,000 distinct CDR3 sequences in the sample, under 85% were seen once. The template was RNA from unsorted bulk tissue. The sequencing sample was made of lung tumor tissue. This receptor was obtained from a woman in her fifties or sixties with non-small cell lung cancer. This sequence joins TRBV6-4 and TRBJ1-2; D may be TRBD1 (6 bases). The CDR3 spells CASNDSEGGNGYTF. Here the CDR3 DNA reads TGTGCCAGCAATGACTCAGAGGGGGGCAATGGCTACACCTTC.